This T cell receptor beta chain was captured by sequencing in a study of Graves' ophthalmopathy and Graves' hyperthyroidism. Beta-chain TCR CDR3 regions were amplified from RNA transcripts. Second-round multiplex PCR came after first-round RT-PCR with HTBI primers. Each CDR3 protein gets one entry after TCRdb re-called the multiplex PCR reads with MiXCR. The table has 300,000 to 400,000 distinct CDR3 sequences, roughly 15% seen once. CDR3 length: 12 amino acids. Trimming cost V 0 bases and J 6 bases, with 8 bases left between them. Per germline, CDR1 DFQATT and CDR2 SNEGSKA (reference sequence). This clonotype was seen ten or more times.

This sequence was found in an adult man with Graves' ophthalmopathy. Sequenced sample: peripheral blood. The chain employs TRBV20-1 and TRBJ1-2; D is uncertain. CDR3 protein: CSAREGNDGYTF. The CDR3 DNA reads TGCAGTGCTAGAGAGGGAAATGATGGCTACACCTTC.